This T cell receptor beta chain comes out of a study of T cells in Graves' hyperthyroidism and ophthalmopathy. As concerns this clonotype: Its target is unknown.

Amplification of TCR beta CDR3 regions was performed using RNA transcripts as template. HTBI primers were employed in a first-round RT-PCR of the TCR CDR3. TCRdb re-analysed the multiplex PCR reads in MiXCR, keeping a single row per CDR3 protein. Among 650,000 to 800,000 distinct CDR3 sequences listed, just under 45% were seen once. Study-level results: In simple terms, a model built on 13 V-J features told ophthalmopathy apart from stable hyperthyroidism.

Uncontrolled infection, other autoimmune disease, pregnancy or lactation led to exclusion. This CDR3 has 13 amino acids. Per the germline V gene, CDR1 is KGHSH and CDR2 is LQKENI. V was shortened by 6 bases and J by 2 bases, with 8 bases between the two germline ends. V usage is TRBV18 and J usage is TRBJ2-1; D is possibly TRBD2 (5 bases). The sample consisted of peripheral blood or thyroid tissue (not recorded which). This TCR was recovered from an adult man with Graves' disease, either hyperthyroidism or ophthalmopathy (not recorded which). Written as DNA, the CDR3 is TGTGCCAGCTCGGACTTAACCTACAATGAGCAGTTCTTC. Translated: CASSDLTYNEQFF.